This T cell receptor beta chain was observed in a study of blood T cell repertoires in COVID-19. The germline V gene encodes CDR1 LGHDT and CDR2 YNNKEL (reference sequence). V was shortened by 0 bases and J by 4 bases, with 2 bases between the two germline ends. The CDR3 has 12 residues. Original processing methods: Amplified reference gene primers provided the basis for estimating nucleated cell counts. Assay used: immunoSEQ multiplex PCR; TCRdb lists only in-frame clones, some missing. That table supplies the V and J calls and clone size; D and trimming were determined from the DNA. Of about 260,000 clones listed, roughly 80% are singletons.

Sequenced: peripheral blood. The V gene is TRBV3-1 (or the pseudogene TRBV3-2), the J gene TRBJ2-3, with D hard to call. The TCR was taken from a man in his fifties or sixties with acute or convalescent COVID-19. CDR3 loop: CASSQDADTQYF. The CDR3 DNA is TGTGCCAGCAGCCAAGACGCAGATACGCAGTATTTT.